This paragraph reports one T cell receptor beta chain. Its antigen is still unknown. V was clipped by 1 base and J by 2 bases, with 12 bases between them. Germline CDR1 is LNHDA and CDR2 is SQIVND (reference sequence). The CDR3 covers 15 residues. The sample belongs to a study of CD8+ T cells in alopecia areata. For the study at large: A regimen of oral tofacitinib, 5 to 10 mg twice daily, was given to treated patients. A 6-month off-drug phase came after tofacitinib, which had lasted 6 to 18 months.

The treatment was: oral pan-JAK inhibitor, 5-10 mg twice daily. Individuals with alopecia areata gave both lesional scalp punch biopsies and peripheral blood for collection. Sequencing relied on a cDNA template that was reverse transcribed from extracted RNA. Produced via immunoSEQ multiplex PCR; TCRdb's table is partial and in-frame only. The data show 85,000 to 110,000 clones, about nine tenths seen once. Broader study findings: The presence of one nonresponder keeps the tie between baseline CD8+ expansion and response uncertain.

Sequenced material: CD8+ T cells sorted from blood, taken at roughly week 30, from a patient treated with tofacitinib. The chain links TRBV19 to TRBJ2-7; TRBD2 is a possible D gene (6 bases). The receptor was derived from a human donor with alopecia areata. CDR3 loop: CASSIAAGSTYEQYF. CDR3 sequence (DNA): TGTGCCAGTAGTATAGCTGCGGGATCTACCTACGAGCAGTACTTC.